This TCR beta chain was documented in a study of T cell responses to AZD1222 COVID-19 vaccine. With 0 bases clipped from V and 2 bases from J, the junction kept 6 bases outside the gene matches. Germline V lookup: CDR1 MNHEY, CDR2 SVGEGT. The CDR3 loop spans 16 amino acids. Profiled with immunoSEQ multiplex PCR; TCRdb holds only in-frame clones, not every one. The table lists 130,000 to 150,000 clones, 88% of them singletons. Study-level results: The CD4 TCRs associated with vaccination extended across spike and predominated at 160-218 and 743-854. Donors in the cohort were predominantly white British and more often female, and clonal diversity was possibly underestimated. Repertoire sampling was restricted to post-peak T cell response timepoints.

Points on this clone: Its antigen remains unknown.

Sequenced here: peripheral blood, sampled 28 days after the second dose of the MenACWY control vaccine. This receptor was taken from an adult who received the MenACWY meningococcal vaccine as a control. J is TRBJ2-7 and V is TRBV6-2 or TRBV6-3; 8 nucleotides match TRBD2. CDR3 region: CASSYSTAGGTYEQYF. CDR3 nucleotide sequence: TGTGCCAGCAGTTACTCGACGGCGGGAGGCACCTACGAGCAGTACTTC.